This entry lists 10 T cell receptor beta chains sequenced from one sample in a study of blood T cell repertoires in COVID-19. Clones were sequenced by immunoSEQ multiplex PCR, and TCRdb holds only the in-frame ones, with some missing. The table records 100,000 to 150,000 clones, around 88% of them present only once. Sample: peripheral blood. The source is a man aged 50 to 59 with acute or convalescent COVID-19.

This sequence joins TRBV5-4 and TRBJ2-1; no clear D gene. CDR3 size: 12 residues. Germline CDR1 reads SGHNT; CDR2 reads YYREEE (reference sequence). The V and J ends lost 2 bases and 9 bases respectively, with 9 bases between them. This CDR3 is CASSFGGTEQFF. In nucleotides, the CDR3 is TGTGCCAGCAGCTTCGGTGGTACTGAGCAGTTCTTC.

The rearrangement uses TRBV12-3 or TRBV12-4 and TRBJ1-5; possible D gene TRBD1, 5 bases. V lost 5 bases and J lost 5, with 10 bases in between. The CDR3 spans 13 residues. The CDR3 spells CASSTTEHQPQHF. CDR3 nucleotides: TGTGCCAGCAGTACGACAGAACATCAGCCCCAGCATTTT.

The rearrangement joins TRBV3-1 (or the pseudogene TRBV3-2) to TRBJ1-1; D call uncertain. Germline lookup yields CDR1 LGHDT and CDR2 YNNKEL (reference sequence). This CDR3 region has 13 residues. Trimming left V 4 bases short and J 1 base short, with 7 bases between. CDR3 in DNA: TGTGCCAGCAGCCCCGACAAGAACACTGAAGCTTTCTTT. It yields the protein CASSPDKNTEAFF.

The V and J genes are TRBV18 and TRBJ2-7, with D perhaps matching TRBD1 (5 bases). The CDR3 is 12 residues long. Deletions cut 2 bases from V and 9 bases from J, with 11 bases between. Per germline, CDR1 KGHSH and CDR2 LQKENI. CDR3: CASSPGAVGQYF. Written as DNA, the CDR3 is TGTGCCAGCTCACCAGGGGCTGTGGGGCAGTACTTC.

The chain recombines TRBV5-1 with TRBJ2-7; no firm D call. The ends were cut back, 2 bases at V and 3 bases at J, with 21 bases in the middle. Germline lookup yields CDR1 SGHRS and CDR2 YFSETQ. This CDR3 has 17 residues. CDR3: CASSFSLVGSVNYEQYF. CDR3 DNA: TGCGCCAGCAGCTTCTCTTTGGTCGGCAGCGTCAACTACGAGCAGTACTTC.

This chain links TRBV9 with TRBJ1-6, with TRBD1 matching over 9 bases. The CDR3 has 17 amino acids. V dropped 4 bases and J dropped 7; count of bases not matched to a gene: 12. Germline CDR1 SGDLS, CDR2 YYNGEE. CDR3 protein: CASSPPRGTGKNSPLHF. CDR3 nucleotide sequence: TGTGCCAGCAGCCCTCCCCGCGGGACAGGGAAGAATTCACCCCTCCACTTT.

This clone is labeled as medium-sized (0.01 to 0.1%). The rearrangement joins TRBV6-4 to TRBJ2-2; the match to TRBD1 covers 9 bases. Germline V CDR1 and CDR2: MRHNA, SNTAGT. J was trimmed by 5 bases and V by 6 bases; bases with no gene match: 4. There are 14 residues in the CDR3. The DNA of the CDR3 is TGTGCCAGCAGCCCCGGGACAGGGACCGGGGAGCTGTTTTTT. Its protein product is CASSPGTGTGELFF.

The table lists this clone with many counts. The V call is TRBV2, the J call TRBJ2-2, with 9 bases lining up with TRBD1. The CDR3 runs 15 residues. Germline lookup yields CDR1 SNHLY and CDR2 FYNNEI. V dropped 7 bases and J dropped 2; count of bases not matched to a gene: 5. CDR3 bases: TGTGCCAGCACTGGGACAGGGAGAAACACCGGGGAGCTGTTTTTT. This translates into CASTGTGRNTGELFF.

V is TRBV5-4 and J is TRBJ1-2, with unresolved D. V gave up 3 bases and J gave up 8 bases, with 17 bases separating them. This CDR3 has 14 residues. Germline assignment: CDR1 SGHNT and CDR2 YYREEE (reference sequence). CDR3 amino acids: CASSWTSGWFGYTF. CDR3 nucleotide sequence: TGTGCCAGCAGCTGGACTAGTGGGTGGTTCGGCTACACCTTC.

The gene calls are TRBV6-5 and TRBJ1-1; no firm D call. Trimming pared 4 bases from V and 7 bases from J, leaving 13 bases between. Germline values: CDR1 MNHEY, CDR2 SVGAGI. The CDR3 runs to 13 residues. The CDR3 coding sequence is TGTGCCAGCAGTTCAAGCGGGATACTTGAAGCTTTCTTT. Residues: CASSSSGILEAFF.